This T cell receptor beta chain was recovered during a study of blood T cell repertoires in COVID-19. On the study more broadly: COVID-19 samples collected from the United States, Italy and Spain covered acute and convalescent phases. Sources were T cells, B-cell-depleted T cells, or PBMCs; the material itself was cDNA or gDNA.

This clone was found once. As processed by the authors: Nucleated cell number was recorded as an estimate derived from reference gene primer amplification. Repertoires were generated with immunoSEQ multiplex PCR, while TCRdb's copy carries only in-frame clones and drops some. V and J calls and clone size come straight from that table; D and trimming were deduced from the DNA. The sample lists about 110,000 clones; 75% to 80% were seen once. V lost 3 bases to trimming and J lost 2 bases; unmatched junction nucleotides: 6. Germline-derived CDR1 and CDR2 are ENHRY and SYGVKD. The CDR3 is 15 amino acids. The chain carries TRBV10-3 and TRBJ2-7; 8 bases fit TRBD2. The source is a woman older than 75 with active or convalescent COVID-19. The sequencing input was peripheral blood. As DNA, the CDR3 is TGTGCCATCAGTGAAACTGCGGGGGGAACCTACGAGCAGTACTTC. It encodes CAISETAGGTYEQYF.